This T cell receptor beta chain was sequenced for a study of T cell changes during pregnancy in multiple sclerosis. Produced via immunoSEQ multiplex PCR; TCRdb's table is partial and in-frame only. The sample includes about 93,000 clones, around 92% of them seen just once. Germline V gene lookup returns CDR1 LNHNV and CDR2 YYDKDF (reference sequence). The V end lost 0 bases, the J end lost 7 bases, and 22 bases lay between the germline ends. The CDR3 is 18 amino acids. The source material was peripheral blood, sampled after pregnancy. The TCR was taken from a female donor with multiple sclerosis, enrolled in a pregnancy study. The chain couples TRBV15 to TRBJ2-1; D call uncertain. Written as DNA, the CDR3 is TGTGCCACCAGCAGAGATAAGGCTAGAACTATGCGGCAGAATGAGCAGTTCTTC. This translates into CATSRDKARTMRQNEQFF.